Sequencing of this T cell receptor beta chain was carried out in a study of blood T cell repertoires in COVID-19. Turning to the study itself: The origin of the acute and convalescent COVID-19 samples was the United States, Italy and Spain. Sample material is recorded as cDNA or gDNA derived from T cells, B-cell-depleted T cells, or PBMCs.

In the study's own analysis: Nucleated cell counts were estimated from reference gene primer amplification. Assay: immunoSEQ multiplex PCR; the TCRdb copy retains only in-frame clones and omits some. That table furnishes V, J and clone size, whereas the DNA furnished D and trimming. The sample has some 85,000 clones, 80% to 90% seen once. Germline V gives CDR1 MNHEY, CDR2 SVGEGT. The junction had 8 bases not matched to a gene; V was cut back by 5 bases and J by 5 bases. The CDR3 runs 15 residues. The clonotype comes from a man aged 50-60 years with acute or convalescent COVID-19. The specimen sequenced was peripheral blood. The chain combines TRBV6-2 or TRBV6-3 with TRBJ2-5; the match to TRBD1 covers 10 bases. Written as DNA, the CDR3 is TGTGCCAGCAGTCCCGGGACAGGGGCATGGGAGACCCAGTACTTC. It is translated as CASSPGTGAWETQYF.